This TCR beta chain came from a study of T cell responses to AZD1222 COVID-19 vaccine. Study-level results: The study sampled repertoires only after the peak T cell response. Just a handful of people given AZD1222 tested seropositive at baseline. Reports say nearly half of spike-specific TCRs go after unmutated variant regions.

Per germline, CDR1 SGHDN and CDR2 FVKESK. The CDR3 loop spans 15 amino acids. J gave up 9 bases and V 3 bases, and 10 bases lay outside the gene matches. To note about this clone: Its specificity is unknown.

Profiled with immunoSEQ multiplex PCR; TCRdb holds only in-frame clones, not every one. Here the sample spans roughly 120,000 clones, roughly 86% being singletons. The material sequenced was peripheral blood, taken on day 0 of AZD1222 vaccination. This TCR was recovered from an adult in good health. The J gene is TRBJ2-1, the V gene TRBV14; 8 bases match TRBD2. The CDR3 loop is CASSQRLASLGEQFF. Written as DNA, the CDR3 is TGTGCCAGCAGCCAGAGACTAGCGTCGTTAGGTGAGCAGTTCTTC.